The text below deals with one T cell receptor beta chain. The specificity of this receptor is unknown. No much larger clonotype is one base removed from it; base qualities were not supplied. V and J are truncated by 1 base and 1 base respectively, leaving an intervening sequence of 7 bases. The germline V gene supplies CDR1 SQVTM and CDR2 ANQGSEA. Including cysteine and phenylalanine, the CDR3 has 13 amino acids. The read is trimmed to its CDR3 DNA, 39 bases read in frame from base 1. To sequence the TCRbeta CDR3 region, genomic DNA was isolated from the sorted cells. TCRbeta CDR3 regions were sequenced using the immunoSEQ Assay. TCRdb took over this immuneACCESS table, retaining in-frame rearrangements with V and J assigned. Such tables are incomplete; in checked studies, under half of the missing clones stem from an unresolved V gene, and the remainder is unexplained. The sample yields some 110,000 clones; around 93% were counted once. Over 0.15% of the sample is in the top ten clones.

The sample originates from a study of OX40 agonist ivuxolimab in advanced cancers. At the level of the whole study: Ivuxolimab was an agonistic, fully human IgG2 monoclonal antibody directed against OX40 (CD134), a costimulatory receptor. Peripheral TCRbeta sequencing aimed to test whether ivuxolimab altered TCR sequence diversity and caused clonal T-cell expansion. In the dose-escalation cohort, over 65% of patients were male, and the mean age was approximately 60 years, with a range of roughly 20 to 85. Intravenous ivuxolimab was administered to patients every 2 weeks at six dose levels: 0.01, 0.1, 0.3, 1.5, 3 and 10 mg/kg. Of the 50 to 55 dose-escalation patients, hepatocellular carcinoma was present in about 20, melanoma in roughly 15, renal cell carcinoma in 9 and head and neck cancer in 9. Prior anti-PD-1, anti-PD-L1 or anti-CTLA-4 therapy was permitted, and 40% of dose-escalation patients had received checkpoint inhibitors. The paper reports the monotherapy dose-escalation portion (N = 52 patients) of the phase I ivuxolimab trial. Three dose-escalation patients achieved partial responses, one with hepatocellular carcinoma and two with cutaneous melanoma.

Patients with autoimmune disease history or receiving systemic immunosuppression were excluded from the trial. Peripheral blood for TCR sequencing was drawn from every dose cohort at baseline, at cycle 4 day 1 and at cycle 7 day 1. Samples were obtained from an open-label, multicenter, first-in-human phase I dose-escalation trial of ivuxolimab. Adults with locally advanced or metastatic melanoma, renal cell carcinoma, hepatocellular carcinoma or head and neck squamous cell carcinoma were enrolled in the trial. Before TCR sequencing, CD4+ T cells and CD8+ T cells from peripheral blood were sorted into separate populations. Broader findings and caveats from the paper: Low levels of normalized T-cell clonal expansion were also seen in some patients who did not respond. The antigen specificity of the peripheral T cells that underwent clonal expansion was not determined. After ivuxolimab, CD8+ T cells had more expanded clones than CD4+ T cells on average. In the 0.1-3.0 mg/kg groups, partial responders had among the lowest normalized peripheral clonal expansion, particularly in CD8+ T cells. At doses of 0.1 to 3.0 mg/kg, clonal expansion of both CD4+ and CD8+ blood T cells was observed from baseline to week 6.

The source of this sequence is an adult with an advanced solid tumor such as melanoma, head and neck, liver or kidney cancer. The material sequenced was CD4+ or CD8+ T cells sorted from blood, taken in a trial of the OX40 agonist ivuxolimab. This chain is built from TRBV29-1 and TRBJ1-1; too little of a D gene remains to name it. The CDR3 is CSVEGGTNTEAFF. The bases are TGCAGCGTTGAAGGGGGAACGAACACTGAAGCTTTCTTT.